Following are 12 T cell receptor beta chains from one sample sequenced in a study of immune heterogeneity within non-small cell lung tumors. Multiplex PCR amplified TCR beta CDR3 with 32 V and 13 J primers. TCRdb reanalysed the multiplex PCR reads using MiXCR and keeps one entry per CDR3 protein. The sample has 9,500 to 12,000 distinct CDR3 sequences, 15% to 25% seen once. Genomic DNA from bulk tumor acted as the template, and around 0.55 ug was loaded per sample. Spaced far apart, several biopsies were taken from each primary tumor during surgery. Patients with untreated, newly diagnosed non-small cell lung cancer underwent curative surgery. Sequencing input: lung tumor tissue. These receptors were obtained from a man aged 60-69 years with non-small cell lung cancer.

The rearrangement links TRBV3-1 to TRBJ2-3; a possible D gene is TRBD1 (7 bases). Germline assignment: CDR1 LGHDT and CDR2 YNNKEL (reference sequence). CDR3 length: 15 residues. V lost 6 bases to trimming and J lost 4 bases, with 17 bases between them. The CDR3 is CASSYGIRGADTQYF. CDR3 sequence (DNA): TGTGCCAGCAGTTACGGGATCAGGGGGGCAGATACGCAGTATTTT.

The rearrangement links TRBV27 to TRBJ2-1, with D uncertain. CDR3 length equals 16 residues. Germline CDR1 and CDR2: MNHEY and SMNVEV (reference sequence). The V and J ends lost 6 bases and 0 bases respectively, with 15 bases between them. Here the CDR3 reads CASSPFLTSSYNEQFF. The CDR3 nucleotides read TGTGCCAGCAGCCCCTTCCTAACCAGCTCCTACAATGAGCAGTTCTTC.

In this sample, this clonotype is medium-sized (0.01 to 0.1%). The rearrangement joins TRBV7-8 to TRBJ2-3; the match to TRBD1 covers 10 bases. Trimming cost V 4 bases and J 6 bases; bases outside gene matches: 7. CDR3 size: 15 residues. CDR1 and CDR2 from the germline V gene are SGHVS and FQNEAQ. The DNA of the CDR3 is TGTGCCAGCAGCTCCGCCGGGACAGGGGCGGATACGCAGTATTTT. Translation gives CASSSAGTGADTQYF.

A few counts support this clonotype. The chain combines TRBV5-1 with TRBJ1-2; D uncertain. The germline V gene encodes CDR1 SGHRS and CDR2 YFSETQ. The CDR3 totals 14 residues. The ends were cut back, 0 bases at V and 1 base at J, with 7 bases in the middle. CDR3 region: CASSLEGVNYGYTF. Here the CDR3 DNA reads TGCGCCAGCAGCTTGGAGGGAGTTAACTATGGCTACACCTTC. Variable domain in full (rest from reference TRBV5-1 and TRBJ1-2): KAGVTQTPRYLIKTRGQQVTLSCSPISGHRSVSWYQQTPGQGLQFLFEYFSETQRNKGNFPGRFSGRQFSNSRSEMNVSTLELGDSALYLCASSLEGVNYGYTFGSGTRLTVV.

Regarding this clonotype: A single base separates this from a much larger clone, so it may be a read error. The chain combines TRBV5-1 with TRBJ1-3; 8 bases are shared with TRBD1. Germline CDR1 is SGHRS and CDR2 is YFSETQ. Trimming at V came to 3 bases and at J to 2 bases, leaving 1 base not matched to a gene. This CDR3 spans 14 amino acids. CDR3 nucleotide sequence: TGCGCCAGCAGCTCGACAGGGGCTGGAAACACCATATATTTT. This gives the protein CASSSTGAGNTIYF.

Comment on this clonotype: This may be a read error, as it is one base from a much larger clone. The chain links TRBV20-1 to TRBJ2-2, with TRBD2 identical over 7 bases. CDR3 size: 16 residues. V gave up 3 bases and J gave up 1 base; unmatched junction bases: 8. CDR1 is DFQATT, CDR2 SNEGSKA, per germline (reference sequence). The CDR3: CSASPPERGNTGELFF. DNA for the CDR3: TGCAGTGCTAGCCCTCCGGAGCGGGGGAACACCGGGGAGCTGTTTTTT.

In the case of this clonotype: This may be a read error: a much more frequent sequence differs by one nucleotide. CDR3: CASRESRTGGYEQYF. DNA of the CDR3: TGTGCCAGCAGGGAAAGTAGGACAGGGGGGTACGAGCAGTACTTC. The rearrangement joins TRBV6-2 or TRBV6-3 to TRBJ2-7; TRBD1 matches 10 bases. Germline V CDR1 and CDR2: MNHEY, SVGEGT. V dropped 6 bases and J dropped 4; count of bases not matched to a gene: 9. The CDR3 contains 15 residues.

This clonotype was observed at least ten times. CDR3 nucleotide sequence: TGCAGTGCCACCGGGACTAGATGGGACAATGAGCAGTTCTTC. This encodes CSATGTRWDNEQFF. V gene TRBV20-1 combines with J gene TRBJ2-1; 8 positions agree with TRBD2. CDR3 length: 14 amino acids. J lost 5 bases, V lost 6 bases, and 9 bases had no gene match. CDR1 and CDR2 (germline): DFQATT, SNEGSKA (reference sequence).

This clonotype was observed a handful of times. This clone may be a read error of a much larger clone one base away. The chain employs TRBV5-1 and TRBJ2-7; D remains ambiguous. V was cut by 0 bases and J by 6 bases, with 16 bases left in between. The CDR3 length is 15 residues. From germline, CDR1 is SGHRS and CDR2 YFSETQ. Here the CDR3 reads CASSLDSGGLREQYF. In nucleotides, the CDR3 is TGCGCCAGCAGCTTGGATAGTGGCGGTTTACGCGAGCAGTACTTC. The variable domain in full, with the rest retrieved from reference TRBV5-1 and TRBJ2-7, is KAGVTQTPRYLIKTRGQQVTLSCSPISGHRSVSWYQQTPGQGLQFLFEYFSETQRNKGNFPGRFSGRQFSNSRSEMNVSTLELGDSALYLCASSLDSGGLREQYFGPGTRLTVT.

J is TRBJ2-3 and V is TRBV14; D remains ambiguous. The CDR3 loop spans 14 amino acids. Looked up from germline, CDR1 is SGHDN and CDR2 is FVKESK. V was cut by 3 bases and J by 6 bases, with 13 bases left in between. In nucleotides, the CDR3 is TGTGCCAGCAGCCAGGGGTCCCCCGCGGATACGCAGTATTTT. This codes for CASSQGSPADTQYF.

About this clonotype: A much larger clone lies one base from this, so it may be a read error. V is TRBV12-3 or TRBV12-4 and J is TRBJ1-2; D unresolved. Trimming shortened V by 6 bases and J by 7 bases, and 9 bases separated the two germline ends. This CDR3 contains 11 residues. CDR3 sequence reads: CASRHGFGYTF. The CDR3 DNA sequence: TGTGCCAGCAGGCACGGCTTTGGCTACACCTTC.

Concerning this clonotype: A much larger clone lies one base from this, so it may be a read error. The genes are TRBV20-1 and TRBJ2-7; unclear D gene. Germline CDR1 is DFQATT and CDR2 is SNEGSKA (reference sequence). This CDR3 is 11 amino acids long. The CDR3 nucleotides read TGCATTGCTAGAGTGGGGAACGAGCAGTACTTC. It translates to CIARVGNEQYF.